This TCR beta chain was sequenced in a study of CD8+ T cells in alopecia areata. Regarding the study as a whole: A large proportion of expanded lesional clones were detected persisting in scalp and blood during tofacitinib.

The CDR3 consists of 13 residues. Deletions cut 2 bases from V and 6 bases from J, with 13 bases between. Per germline, CDR1 GTSNPN and CDR2 SVGIG (reference sequence). Sequencing used cDNA as its template, made by extracting RNA and reverse transcribing it. Clones were read by immunoSEQ multiplex PCR, and TCRdb kept only the in-frame ones, dropping some. This sample has about 180,000 clones, with 40% to 55% found just once. This clone was detected a few times. Its matching antigen is unknown. Treatment in this sample: oral pan-JAK inhibitor, 5-10 mg twice daily. This specimen consisted of CD8+ T cells sorted from blood, obtained at week 52, from a patient treated with tofacitinib. J is TRBJ1-1 and V is TRBV30; unclear D gene. This receptor was taken from a human donor with alopecia areata. As DNA, the CDR3 is TGTGCCTGGAGTCTCAACCTTTACTCTGAAGCTTTCTTT. Translated, it gives CAWSLNLYSEAFF.